The 32 T cell receptor beta chains listed next were all sequenced from one sample in a study of blood T cell repertoires in COVID-19. Libraries were prepared by immunoSEQ multiplex PCR; TCRdb keeps only in-frame clonotypes and omits some of them. The repertoire has 120,000 or so clones, roughly 84% of them found once; the top ten carry approximately 13%. The source material was peripheral blood. The receptor set was obtained from a woman between 25 and 40 years old who had recovered from COVID-19.

This chain links TRBV21-1 with TRBJ1-4. TRBV21-1 is given as a pseudogene. The CDR3 contains 14 residues. Here the CDR3 DNA reads TGTGCCAGCAGCCCGAGAAGTCGAGATGAAAAACTGTTTTTT. It yields the protein CASSPRSRDEKLFF.

This rearrangement joins TRBV29-1 to TRBJ2-7, with D possibly being TRBD2 (5 bases). The CDR3 is 12 residues long. Trimming removed 4 bases at V and 3 bases at J, with 10 bases between. Looked up from germline, CDR1 is SQVTM and CDR2 is ANQGSEA. CDR3 nucleotides: TGCAGCGTTGGAAGCGGAAACTACGAGCAGTACTTC. This translates into CSVGSGNYEQYF.

The V call is TRBV14, the J call TRBJ1-4, with TRBD1 as a possible D gene (6 bases). Trimming pared 1 base from V and 9 bases from J, leaving 21 bases between. The CDR3 contains 17 residues. In germline, CDR1 is SGHDN, CDR2 FVKESK. The CDR3 region is CASSQASAPGEGKKLFF. CDR3 in DNA: TGTGCCAGCAGCCAAGCCTCGGCGCCAGGGGAGGGGAAAAAACTGTTTTTT.

The chain couples TRBV6-5 to TRBJ1-2; tentative D call: TRBD1 (6 bases). This CDR3 contains 12 residues. V gave up 6 bases and J gave up 8 bases, with 13 bases separating them. Per the germline V gene, CDR1 is MNHEY and CDR2 is SVGAGI. As DNA, the CDR3 is TGTGCCAGCAGCGCAGGGGACCGGGGCTACACCTTC. Translated: CASSAGDRGYTF.

This clone appeared a single time. The chain carries TRBV7-9 and TRBJ1-3; D call uncertain. Germline CDR1 SEHNR, CDR2 FQNEAQ (reference sequence). Trimming removed 3 bases from V and 2 bases from J, with 8 bases in between. This CDR3 has 14 residues. CDR3 DNA: TGTGCCAGCAGCTTGGCAGTGCCTGGAAACACCATATATTTT. It specifies CASSLAVPGNTIYF.

This clone was picked up one time. V usage is TRBV9 and J usage is TRBJ2-3, with 10 positions matching TRBD1. V dropped 2 bases and J dropped 4; count of bases not matched to a gene: 7. Germline lookup yields CDR1 SGDLS and CDR2 YYNGEE. CDR3 length: 16 amino acids. The CDR3 reads CASSVGTGVSADTQYF. CDR3 coding DNA: TGTGCCAGCAGCGTTGGGACAGGGGTGAGCGCAGATACGCAGTATTTT.

V is TRBV11-2 and J is TRBJ2-5; D perhaps matches TRBD2 (6 bases). Per germline, CDR1 SGHAT and CDR2 FQNNGV. The CDR3 spans 16 residues. V was clipped by 4 bases and J by 3 bases, with 18 bases between them. The CDR3, as DNA: TGTGCCAGCAGCTCCCAGCCCGGGACTGCGAAAGAGACCCAGTACTTC. Protein sequence: CASSSQPGTAKETQYF.

The rearrangement links TRBV28 to TRBJ2-5, with 10 bases matching TRBD2. V lost 5 bases, J lost 2 bases, and 5 bases stayed unmatched. The CDR3 totals 15 residues. Germline V gene lookup returns CDR1 MDHEN and CDR2 SYDVKM. CDR3 in DNA: TGTGCCAGCAGTCCTAGCGGGAGTCGGCAAGAGACCCAGTACTTC. Translation gives CASSPSGSRQETQYF. The whole variable domain, filled in from reference TRBV28 and TRBJ2-5, reads DVKVTQSSRYLVKRTGEKVFLECVQDMDHENMFWYRQDPGLGLRLIYFSYDVKMKEKGDIPEGYSVSREKKERFSLILESASTNQTSMYLCASSPSGSRQETQYFGPGTRLLVL.

The chain recombines TRBV10-2 with TRBJ2-5; a possible D gene is TRBD2 (6 bases). V was clipped by 6 bases and J by 7 bases, with 18 bases between them. The germline CDR1 and CDR2 sequences are WSHSY and SAAADI. This CDR3 has 14 residues. CDR3 residues: CASSPLSSGATQYF. The CDR3 DNA reads TGCGCCAGCAGCCCTCTAAGCTCGGGAGCGACCCAGTACTTC.

The J gene is TRBJ1-5, the V gene TRBV12-3 or TRBV12-4, with D hard to call. V gave up 2 bases and J gave up 7 bases, with 9 bases separating them. CDR3 length equals 13 residues. The CDR3 spells CASSLYAVQPQHF. The CDR3 nucleotides read TGTGCCAGCAGTTTATACGCGGTGCAGCCCCAGCATTTT.

The chain recombines TRBV11-3 with TRBJ2-2, with TRBD2 identical over 13 bases. This CDR3 region has 15 residues. Germline lookup yields CDR1 SGHNT and CDR2 YENEEA. The V segment lost 6 bases and the J segment 6 bases; nucleotides outside the gene matches: 4. CDR3 bases: TGTGCCAGCAGTGACGGACTAGCGGGAGCCGGGGAGCTGTTTTTT. Its protein is CASSDGLAGAGELFF.

The chain combines TRBV25-1 with TRBJ2-1, with 8 bases that match TRBD1. The germline V gene encodes CDR1 MGHDK and CDR2 SYGVNS. The V segment lost 3 bases and the J segment 7 bases; nucleotides outside the gene matches: 17. The CDR3 extends over 18 amino acids. The CDR3 DNA follows: TGTGCCAGCAGTGACCTAAGCTTAGGGGCAGGGGACAGGAATGAGCAGTTCTTC. Residues: CASSDLSLGAGDRNEQFF.

The chain uses TRBV24-1 and TRBJ2-5; D might be TRBD1 (6 bases). Trimming removed 2 bases from V and 4 bases from J, with 16 bases in between. CDR1 and CDR2 from the germline V gene are KGHDR and SFDVKD. CDR3 length: 16 amino acids. CDR3 in DNA: TGTGCCACCAGTGATTCGCGGACAGTGGAGCGAGAGACCCAGTACTTC. Encoded protein: CATSDSRTVERETQYF.

The genes are TRBV5-5 and TRBJ2-1; 8 nucleotides align to TRBD1. The CDR3 contains 16 residues. The ends lost 0 bases at V and 6 bases at J; junction bases unmatched: 8. The germline V gene encodes CDR1 SGHKS and CDR2 YYEKEE (reference sequence). Here the CDR3 reads CASSLVEGQAINEQFF. CDR3 DNA sequence: TGTGCCAGCAGCTTGGTGGAGGGACAGGCTATCAATGAGCAGTTCTTC.

This clone occurred a few times. The genes are TRBV19 and TRBJ2-7; 7 bases are shared with TRBD1. The CDR3 totals 15 residues. Trimming at V came to 5 bases and at J to 0 bases, leaving 7 bases not matched to a gene. CDR1 is LNHDA and CDR2 is SQIVND in the germline V gene (reference sequence). CDR3 loop: CASSPGTVPSYEQYF. As DNA, the CDR3 is TGTGCCAGTAGTCCCGGGACAGTGCCCTCCTACGAGCAGTACTTC.

This clone was counted a few times. The V and J genes are TRBV25-1 and TRBJ1-1; D perhaps matches TRBD1 (5 bases). CDR3 size: 15 residues. In germline, CDR1 is MGHDK, CDR2 SYGVNS. Between the trimmed V and J ends, which lost 4 bases and 3 bases, there was a span of 15 bases. The CDR3 protein is CASSGREGSYTEAFF. DNA for the CDR3: TGTGCCAGCAGTGGTAGGGAGGGGTCATACACTGAAGCTTTCTTT.

The chain is built from TRBV9 and TRBJ2-1; D is undetermined. The V end lost 4 bases, the J end lost 6 bases, and 5 bases lay between the germline ends. The length of the CDR3 is 11 residues. Germline V CDR1 and CDR2: SGDLS, YYNGEE. In DNA form, the CDR3 reads TGTGCCAGCAGCTCTTTCAATGAGCAGTTCTTC. Translation gives CASSSFNEQFF.

CDR3 DNA sequence: TGTGCCAGCAGCGTAGCGGGGGACCTGACCTACGAGCAGTACTTC. It is translated as CASSVAGDLTYEQYF. The chain is built from TRBV9 and TRBJ2-7; maybe TRBD2 (6 bases). The CDR3 consists of 15 residues. V shed 0 bases and J shed 2 bases, with 12 bases lying between them. The V gene's germline CDR1 is SGDLS and CDR2 YYNGEE. Full variable domain (rest looked up from reference TRBV9 and TRBJ2-7): DSGVTQTPKHLITATGQRVTLRCSPRSGDLSVYWYQQSLDQGLQFLIQYYNGEERAKGNILERFSAQQFPDLHSELNLSSLELGDSALYFCASSVAGDLTYEQYFGPGTRLTVT.

This clone was observed many times. The chain is built from TRBV4-1 and TRBJ1-3; TRBD1 matches at 9 bases. The ends lost 0 bases at V and 4 bases at J; junction bases unmatched: 7. The CDR3 is 17 amino acids. Germline V gene sequence: CDR1 MGHRA, CDR2 YSYEKL. This CDR3 reads CASSQDVGTGRGNTIYF. In DNA form, the CDR3 reads TGCGCCAGCAGCCAAGATGTTGGGACAGGGAGAGGAAACACCATATATTTT.

The DNA of the CDR3 is TGTGCCAGCAGCTCGACAGGAGTTGGAAACACCATATATTTT. Amino acids: CASSSTGVGNTIYF. The V and J genes are TRBV7-9 and TRBJ1-3; maybe TRBD1 (6 bases). The CDR3 consists of 14 residues. Germline-derived CDR1 and CDR2 are SEHNR and FQNEAQ (reference sequence). The ends were cut back, 4 bases at V and 3 bases at J, with 10 bases in the middle.

The chain joins TRBV6-1 to TRBJ1-4; no reliable D call. From germline, CDR1 is MNHNS and CDR2 SASEGT. The CDR3 runs to 15 residues. Trimming took off 9 bases at V and 4 bases at J, with 18 bases between the two ends. CDR3 coding DNA: TGTGCCAGTCGCCGGGATCAAAACTTTAATGAAAAACTGTTTTTT. Amino acids: CASRRDQNFNEKLFF.

As to this clone: In the same sample, other DNA sequences code for this CDR3. This chain links TRBV5-1 with TRBJ1-1; 8 bases are a match to TRBD1. Per the germline V gene, CDR1 is SGHRS and CDR2 is YFSETQ. CDR3 length: 15 residues. Trimming took 0 bases from V and 1 from J; bases not matched to a gene: 2. This CDR3 is CASSLAQGANTEAFF. The CDR3 region has the DNA TGCGCCAGCAGCTTGGCGCAGGGGGCGAACACTGAAGCTTTCTTT.

The V gene is TRBV9, the J gene TRBJ2-5; 10 nucleotides match TRBD2. The V segment lost 3 bases and the J segment 9 bases; nucleotides outside the gene matches: 14. This CDR3 has 16 residues. The germline V gene encodes CDR1 SGDLS and CDR2 YYNGEE. The CDR3, as DNA: TGTGCCAGCAGCGCAGAGCTAGCGGGGGCCAAAGGAGCCCAGTACTTC. Translating it yields CASSAELAGAKGAQYF. Full variable domain (rest looked up from reference TRBV9 and TRBJ2-5): DSGVTQTPKHLITATGQRVTLRCSPRSGDLSVYWYQQSLDQGLQFLIQYYNGEERAKGNILERFSAQQFPDLHSELNLSSLELGDSALYFCASSAELAGAKGAQYFGPGTRLLVL.

The CDR3 is CASSPRTGVTGETQYF. As DNA, the CDR3 is TGTGCCAGCAGCCCTAGGACAGGGGTAACTGGAGAGACCCAGTACTTC. This chain connects TRBV9 to TRBJ2-5; 9 bases align to TRBD1. Germline V gives CDR1 SGDLS, CDR2 YYNGEE. This CDR3 has 16 amino acids. V lost 4 bases, J lost 4 bases, and 11 bases stayed unmatched.

The V gene is TRBV7-2, the J gene TRBJ1-2; TRBD1 might be the D (6 bases). Trimming stripped 4 bases from V and 2 bases from J, with 8 bases between. Per germline, CDR1 SGHTA and CDR2 FQGNSA. There are 13 residues in the CDR3. CDR3 residues: CASSSGQNYGYTF. The CDR3 bases are TGTGCCAGCAGCTCCGGACAGAACTATGGCTACACCTTC. The entire variable domain, with the rest obtained from reference TRBV7-2 and TRBJ1-2, is as follows: GAGVSQSPSNKVTEKGKDVELRCDPISGHTALYWYRQSLGQGLEFLIYFQGNSAPDKSGLPSDRFSAERTGGSVSTLTIQRTQQEDSAVYLCASSSGQNYGYTFGSGTRLTVV.

This clone was seen just once. The chain employs TRBV6-5 and TRBJ1-1, with unresolved D. The CDR3 contains 13 residues. V lost 2 bases and J lost 5, with 9 bases in between. CDR1 is MNHEY and CDR2 is SVGAGI in the germline V gene. The CDR3 protein is CASSYRRGTEAFF. CDR3 bases: TGTGCCAGCAGTTACAGGCGGGGAACTGAAGCTTTCTTT.

Only one count was recorded for this clone. The V call is TRBV10-1, the J call TRBJ1-1, with 7 bases fitting TRBD1. With V trimmed by 3 bases and J by 6 bases, 4 bases remained unmatched. This CDR3 comprises 13 residues. Per the germline V gene, CDR1 is WNHNN and CDR2 is SYGVQD (reference sequence). The CDR3 loop is CASSERQGSEAFF. In nucleotides, the CDR3 is TGCGCCAGCAGTGAAAGACAGGGCTCTGAAGCTTTCTTT.

This chain joins TRBV5-1 and TRBJ2-1; unclear D gene. V was cut by 4 bases and J by 5 bases, with 10 bases left in between. CDR1 and CDR2 from the germline V gene are SGHRS and YFSETQ. The CDR3 has 13 residues. For the CDR3, the DNA is TGCGCCAGCAGCCAGCAGGCTCACAATGAGCAGTTCTTC. This sequence encodes CASSQQAHNEQFF.

This chain links TRBV7-3 with TRBJ2-5; 13 bases are a match to TRBD2. From germline, CDR1 is SGHTA and CDR2 FQGTGA. V trimming: 5 bases; J trimming: 6 bases; junction bases outside the gene matches: 6. The CDR3 is 15 residues long. The CDR3 nucleotides are TGTGCCAGCAGCCCCGGACTAGCGGGAGAAAAGACCCAGTACTTC. This translates into CASSPGLAGEKTQYF. Using reference TRBV7-3 and TRBJ2-5 for the parts outside the CDR3, the full variable domain is GAGVSQTPSNKVTEKGKYVELRCDPISGHTALYWYRQSLGQGPEFLIYFQGTGAADDSGLPNDRFFAVRPEGSVSTLKIQRTERGDSAVYLCASSPGLAGEKTQYFGPGTRLLVL.

This clone showed up just once. This chain connects TRBV5-4 to TRBJ2-5; 7 bases are a match to TRBD1. After removal of 3 bases from V and 3 bases from J, the junction contained 5 bases not matched to a gene. Germline-derived CDR1 and CDR2 are SGHNT and YYREEE (reference sequence). This CDR3 has 14 amino acids. CDR3 DNA sequence: TGTGCCAGCAGCTCCTGGACAGGAGAAGAGACCCAGTACTTC. This gives the protein CASSSWTGEETQYF.

This sequence joins TRBV6-2 or TRBV6-3 and TRBJ2-2; 7 bases align to TRBD1. CDR3 length: 16 amino acids. J lost 8 bases, V lost 0 bases, and 9 bases had no gene match. Germline loops: CDR1 MNHEY, CDR2 SVGEGT. The CDR3 spells CASSYSQRGGLGELFF. The CDR3 DNA follows: TGTGCCAGCAGTTACTCGCAAAGAGGGGGCTTGGGGGAGCTGTTTTTT.

The chain recombines TRBV19 with TRBJ2-5, with 11 bases identical to TRBD1. Germline loops: CDR1 LNHDA, CDR2 SQIVND (reference sequence). The CDR3 covers 15 residues. With V trimmed by 1 base and J by 4 bases, 2 bases remained unmatched. DNA for the CDR3: TGTGCCAGTAGTATAGTGGGGACAGGGGGAGAGACCCAGTACTTC. Translated, it gives CASSIVGTGGETQYF.